These T cell receptor beta chains were read from a single sample in a study of T cells after yellow fever vaccination. TCRdb analysed the 5' RACE reads with MiXCR anew, one entry per CDR3 protein. The profile covers 150,000 to 200,000 distinct CDR3 sequences, with roughly 6.4% appearing a single time and about 2.8% taken by the ten largest. The source was CD4+ T cells sorted from PBMCs, collected on the day of the first yellow fever vaccination. The receptors were sampled from a man aged 18 to 30 who received the YFV17D yellow fever vaccine. The CDR3 runs from the conserved cysteine through the conserved F or W. The order of the fields is J gene, clone size, V gene, CDR3 protein. Clone size, where shown, is once, few, many, or a class for clones that have expanded.

>TRBJ2-3|many|TRBV20-1
CTAPGGNYDTQYF
>TRBJ2-4|.|TRBV5-4
CASSPGETRSRYIQYF
>TRBJ2-7|many|TRBV12-3/TRBV12-4
CASRDSGTSGNEQYF
>TRBJ2-1|few|TRBV5-4
CASTLVEQFF
>TRBJ2-7|many|TRBV9
CASSPSIQRGLWQYF
>TRBJ2-3|many|TRBV10-3
CAISNRAPDTQYF
>TRBJ1-5|many|TRBV20-1
CSAPGLGNQPQHF
>TRBJ2-7|.|TRBV5-5
CASSLGGGTGTYEQYF
>TRBJ2-2|.|TRBV11-2
CASSWTGRVGTGELFF
>TRBJ1-1|few|TRBV20-1
CSPGGGATEAFF